This T cell receptor (beta chain) was identified during a study of cytomegalovirus exposure and HLA in healthy donors (TCRdb year 2017). Regarding the research as a whole: In an earlier analysis of fewer than 750 of the donors, 250 to 350 Gb of sequence data and 95 million to 130 million unique TCR beta sequences from about 179 million T cells were reported. Roughly 300 gigabases of sequencing data and around 85 million unique TCR sequences made up an early release that covered several hundred HLA-typed donors. Among the roughly 400 genotyped donors, approximately 77% belonged to the genetic ancestry cluster associated with self-reported Caucasian donors. The aim of the study was to test whether cataloging public T cell receptors could identify signatures of past pathogen exposure. The study profiled the T cell repertoires of 666 subjects by immunosequencing and related them to cytomegalovirus serostatus. In addition to the first cohort of 666 subjects, a separate validation cohort of 120 different subjects was used. The study combined high-throughput TCR immunosequencing, statistical association of individual TCRs with disease status, and machine learning to predict cytomegalovirus infection status. In a later analysis, previously published TCR beta repertoires from 550 to 750 donors were re-analyzed and high-resolution HLA genotyping was added so that TCR occurrence patterns could be studied. Rather than using new phenotypic data, the later analysis identified candidate immune exposures from TCR beta sequences and from how often those sequences occurred across donors. In an earlier analysis of 550 to 700 of the donors, high-throughput TCR beta sequencing was used to judge whether each TCR beta V gene segment behaved as functional or pseudogenic. Donor age, sex, ethnicity and CMV serostatus were compiled alongside the repertoire data. Genome-wide SNP genotypes for about three fifths of the 666 donors were used in a later genetic analysis, which treated that subset as a discovery cohort. All discovery cohort repertoires had been generated using a single sequencing platform. HLA typing included class I and class II loci at four-digit resolution. The number of donors typed differed by locus, with 629-630 for A, B, C, DRB1 and DQB1, around 500 for DQA1, 600 to 610 for DPA1, and over 400 for DPB1. A handful of DR-DQ haplotypes were treated as single units for association and clustering because of strong linkage in the cohort. On average, around 240,000 unique TCR beta nucleotide sequences were sequenced per donor among about 400 genotyped donors of the cohort, with 15% to 20% of those sequences being non-productive. The study at large found these results: Linkage disequilibrium might explain the correlated functional status among segregating V segments, but an unknown experimental factor could not be ruled out. The sequencing pipeline was judged likely to have produced a cluster of highly shared sequence variants as a technical artifact. In a later genetic analysis, fewer N-insertions in productive TCRs were reported among donors in an Asian-associated ancestry cluster than the roughly 640-donor mean. In a later analysis, the rate of TCR association differed among HLA loci, with DRB1 alleles having the most associated TCRs and HLA-C alleles having the fewest. The study gave a list of 150 to 200 TCR beta chains associated with cytomegalovirus. In a later analysis, about 16,000 TCR beta sequences were associated with specific HLA alleles at a false discovery rate of 0.05. Immune exposure information for the cohort was limited to CMV serostatus. In an earlier analysis of some 500 of the donors, most TCR beta V segments appeared in productive rearrangements about 90% or about 30% of the time, broadly matching IMGT annotations. Most TCR sequences were observed very rarely across donors, whereas some public TCRs were present in many individuals. A later analysis found that most CMV-associated TCR beta chains appeared HLA-restricted, with HLA associations seemingly driven largely by CMV exposure. Some IMGT-functional V segments, including TRBV6-2 and TRBV6-3, could not be told apart with the 87-base-pair reads, so those segments were excluded. A further reported finding was that TCR beta sequences accurately predicted the HLA-A and HLA-B alleles for most subjects in the first cohort. It was suggested by the authors that the approach could potentially be generalized to other disease states and immunological phenotypes. Several of the top co-occurrence clusters appeared to be linked to parvovirus B19, influenza, CMV and Epstein-Barr virus, according to a later analysis. In a later analysis, HLA-associated TCR beta chains were found to be more clonally expanded and to have lower generation probabilities than equally common non-associated chains. In this cohort, only TCR beta chains were sequenced, and detectable features were limited by the absence of alpha or paired-chain data. Because counts were too low, some 16 rarely observed V segments, including chromosome 9 orphons, were excluded from the earlier analysis of some 590 of the donors. Assigning TCR associations to individual alleles was difficult when HLA alleles, especially DR and DQ, strongly co-occurred. The classifier was reported to diagnose cytomegalovirus status with high specificity and sensitivity in both the original and validation cohorts. In vitro tests confirmed that a few of the cytomegalovirus-associated TCR beta chains recognize cytomegalovirus antigens. A later genetic analysis associated a missense DCLRE1C variant with V-gene and J-gene trimming of TCR beta chains, and an independent cohort replicated the association. Because HLA typing was unavailable for some donors at each locus, only the typed subset was used in association tests. Sequencing depth was assumed to be roughly uniform across donors in the presence/absence analyses, though that assumption may not hold.

Receptors were amplified or captured by the immunoSEQ multiplex PCR assay. The multiplex PCR relied on a mix of 60 forward primers for TCR Vbeta segments and 13 reverse primers for TCR Jbeta segments. The CDR3 region of rearranged TCR beta genes was amplified from genomic DNA with a multiplex PCR assay. Amplified TCR beta libraries were sequenced as 87-base-pair reads on the Illumina HiSeq System. The paper's data handling went like this. A later analysis counted about 80 million unique TCR beta chains across the 550 to 800 repertoires, and some 11 million of these chains were shared by at least two donors. Raw reads were error-corrected and collapsed into unique sequences by a nearest-neighbor algorithm in which closely related sequences were merged to remove PCR and sequencing errors. To assign V, D and J gene segments, CDR3 sequences were aligned to IMGT reference sequences. For a sequence to be retained, a match of at least six nucleotides was required to both a V gene segment and a J gene segment. A rearrangement counted as productive if the CDR3 had no stop codons and remained in frame with V and J, and every other rearrangement counted as non-productive. CDR3 was defined by IMGT convention, running from the second conserved V-encoded cysteine to the conserved J-encoded phenylalanine. In an earlier analysis of more than 550 of the donors, sequences lacking an unambiguous match to a single V gene segment were excluded. An earlier analysis of a few hundred of the donors classified V segments as functional when productive rearrangements were above 56.7% and as segregating when the standard deviation between donors was above 5%. A statistical classification framework was developed to diagnose cytomegalovirus status using the catalog of TCR beta chain sequences. In a later analysis, TCR nucleotide sequences were compared against IMGT/GENE-DB human TR gene sequences so that V and J genes could be assigned. In a later analysis, CDR3 sequences and most-parsimonious VDJ recombination scenarios were assigned using the TCRdist pipeline. In a later analysis, each TCR beta chain was defined by its CDR3 amino acid sequence together with its V-gene family, and reads lacking a unique V-gene family were excluded. To address suspected cross-contamination and a sequencing artifact, a later analysis removed a few hundred highly shared, low-generation-probability nucleotide sequences. In a later analysis, a clonal expansion index was calculated for each public chain from normalized within-repertoire ranks of inferred template counts. In a later analysis, generation probabilities were computed using a VDJ recombination model fitted to out-of-frame rearrangements, and the results were checked against IGoR. In a later analysis, hypergeometric tests were used to score TCR-TCR, TCR-HLA and TCR-CMV co-occurrence, with a repertoire-size bias correction applied to TCR pairs. To estimate false discovery rates, a later analysis permuted the HLA or CMV assignments 20 times. In a later analysis, co-occurring TCRs were grouped with DBSCAN, and TCRdist sequence similarity was added when clustering was performed within HLA-allele-positive subsets. Repertoires with fewer than 30,000 or more than 120,000 public chains, plus five repertoires with anomalous nucleotide sharing, were excluded from co-occurrence clustering. In TCRdb, the immuneACCESS table is reduced to in-frame sequences with V and J assigned. These tables do not hold every clone; where another copy was compared, an unresolved V gene accounts for under half, and the others remain unexplained. D and trimming come from the DNA, and the V and J calls and clone size come from that table. This sample holds 85,000 to 130,000 clones; roughly 72% were observed only once. The top ten constitute roughly 5.4% of the sample.

In total, over 600 healthy bone marrow donors made up the cohort. At the time of sampling, all cohort members were nominally healthy, though unrecorded immune exposures were likely present. The donor was CMV seropositive and belonged to the group of 250 to 300 seropositive cohort members. A peripheral blood sample was provided by each donor, and peripheral blood mononuclear cells were used for TCR beta sequencing. Genomic DNA was extracted from the blood cell samples with the Qiagen DNeasy Blood Extraction Kit. The germline V gene specifies MDHEN as CDR1 and SYDVKM as CDR2. The CDR3 numbers 14 residues from cysteine through phenylalanine. Left in the record is the CDR3 DNA by itself, 42 bases read in frame from the first base. The junction shows trimming of 6 bases on V and 7 bases on J, plus 19 bases between the germline ends. On this clone: No cognate antigen has been identified for it. No much larger clone is present one base from it, and per-base qualities are unavailable.

The sequenced sample consisted of PBMCs. The clonotype was recovered from a woman between 18 and 29 years old in good health and CMV-seropositive. The chain is made from TRBV28 and TRBJ2-7; TRBD1 is possibly the D segment (6 matching bases). The DNA sequence is TGTGCCAGCAGGGAGACGGGACACTCGGGGGAGCAGTACTTC. It translates to CASRETGHSGEQYF.